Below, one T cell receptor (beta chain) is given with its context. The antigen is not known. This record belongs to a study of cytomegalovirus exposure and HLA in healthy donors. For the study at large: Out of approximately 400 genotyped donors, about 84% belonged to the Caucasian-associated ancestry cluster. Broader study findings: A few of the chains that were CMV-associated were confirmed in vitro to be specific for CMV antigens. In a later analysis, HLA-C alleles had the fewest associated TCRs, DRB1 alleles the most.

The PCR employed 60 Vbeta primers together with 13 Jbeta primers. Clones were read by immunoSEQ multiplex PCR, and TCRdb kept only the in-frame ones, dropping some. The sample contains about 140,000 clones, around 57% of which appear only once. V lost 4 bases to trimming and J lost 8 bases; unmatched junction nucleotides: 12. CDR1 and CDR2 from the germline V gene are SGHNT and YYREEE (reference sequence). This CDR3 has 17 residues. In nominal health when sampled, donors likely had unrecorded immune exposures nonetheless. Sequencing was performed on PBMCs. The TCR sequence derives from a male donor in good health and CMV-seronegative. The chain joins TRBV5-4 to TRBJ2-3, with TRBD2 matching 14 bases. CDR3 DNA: TGTGCCAGCAGCACGGAACGACTAGCGGGGGGGCCTGGTACGCAGTATTTT. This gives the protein CASSTERLAGGPGTQYF.